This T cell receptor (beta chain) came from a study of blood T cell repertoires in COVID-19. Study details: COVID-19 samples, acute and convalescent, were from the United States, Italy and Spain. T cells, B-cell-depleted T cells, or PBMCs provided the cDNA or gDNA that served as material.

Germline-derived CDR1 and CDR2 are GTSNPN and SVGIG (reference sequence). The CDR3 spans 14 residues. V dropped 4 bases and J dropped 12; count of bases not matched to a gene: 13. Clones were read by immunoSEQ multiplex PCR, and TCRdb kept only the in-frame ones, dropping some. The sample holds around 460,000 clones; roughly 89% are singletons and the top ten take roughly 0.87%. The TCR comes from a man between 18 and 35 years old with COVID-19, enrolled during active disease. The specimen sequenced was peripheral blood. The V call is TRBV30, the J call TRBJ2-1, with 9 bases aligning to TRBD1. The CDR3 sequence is CAWTAQGARRGQFF. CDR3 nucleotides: TGTGCCTGGACCGCACAGGGGGCGCGAAGAGGGCAGTTCTTC. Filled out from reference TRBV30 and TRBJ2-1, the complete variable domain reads SQTIHQWPATLVQPVGSPLSLECTVEGTSNPNLYWYRQAAGRGLQLLFYSVGIGQISSEVPQNLSASRPQDRQFILSSKKLLLSDSGFYLCAWTAQGARRGQFFGPGTRLTVL.